These 20 T cell receptor beta chains came from one sample sequenced in a study of early T cells in non-severe SARS-CoV-2 infection. In TCRdb, the 5' RACE reads were re-called with MiXCR into one record per CDR3 protein. The profile covers around 63,000 distinct CDR3 sequences, with about a tenth appearing a single time and about 14% taken by the ten largest. The material was whole blood, obtained at baseline. These receptor sequences come from an adult who was a healthcare worker with PCR-confirmed SARS-CoV-2 infection or an uninfected control (not recorded which).

This clonotype was counted at least ten times. The rearrangement uses TRBV28 and TRBJ1-1, with D possibly TRBD1 on 5 matching bases. V shed 7 bases and J shed 1 base, with 16 bases lying between them. This CDR3 contains 15 residues. Germline V gives CDR1 MDHEN, CDR2 SYDVKM. The CDR3 DNA follows: TGTGCCAGCACGATGAGGGGCCAACCGAACACTGAAGCTTTCTTT. It specifies CASTMRGQPNTEAFF. Based on the CDR3 plus reference TRBV28 and TRBJ1-1, the full variable domain is DVKVTQSSRYLVKRTGEKVFLECVQDMDHENMFWYRQDPGLGLRLIYFSYDVKMKEKGDIPEGYSVSREKKERFSLILESASTNQTSMYLCASTMRGQPNTEAFFGQGTRLTVV.

This clonotype was recorded many times. The J gene is TRBJ1-4, the V gene TRBV4-2; D not resolved. Germline values: CDR1 LGHNA, CDR2 YNFKEQ. CDR3 size: 21 residues. V dropped 4 bases and J dropped 6 bases, with 33 bases sitting between them. The CDR3 region is CASSPLTPDFSGYGFDEKLFF. The CDR3 DNA reads TGTGCCAGCAGCCCGCTCACCCCCGATTTCTCCGGGTATGGGTTTGATGAAAAACTGTTTTTT.

This clonotype showed up just a few times. The chain combines TRBV7-9 with TRBJ1-4; 7 bases align to TRBD1. J lost 7 bases, V lost 2 bases, and 4 bases had no gene match. CDR3 size: 14 residues. Germline assignment: CDR1 SEHNR and CDR2 FQNEAQ (reference sequence). DNA for the CDR3: TGTGCCAGCAGCTTAAGTCAGGGGGTTGAAAAACTGTTTTTT. Translating gives CASSLSQGVEKLFF.

The sample holds many counts of this clonotype. The chain is built from TRBV5-1 and TRBJ2-7, with D possibly TRBD1 on 6 matching bases. V was shortened by 5 bases and J by 2 bases, with 17 bases between the two germline ends. This CDR3 is built from 15 residues. The V gene's germline CDR1 is SGHRS and CDR2 YFSETQ. DNA for the CDR3: TGCGCCAGCAGTCCTACCACCGGACAGACCTACGAGCAGTACTTC. It is translated as CASSPTTGQTYEQYF.

This clonotype showed up just once. The chain couples TRBV29-1 to TRBJ2-2; 7 bases are a match to TRBD2. Germline CDR1 reads SQVTM; CDR2 reads ANQGSEA. With 6 bases clipped from V and 5 bases from J, the junction kept 6 bases outside the gene matches. CDR3 length: 13 amino acids. The DNA of the CDR3 is TGCAGCGTAAAGCGGGGTCTAACCGGGGAGCTGTTTTTT. Translation gives CSVKRGLTGELFF.

The sample holds many counts of this clonotype. This rearrangement joins TRBV7-3 to TRBJ2-6; D not certain. The CDR3 is 15 residues long. V was shortened by 2 bases and J by 0 bases, with 5 bases between the two germline ends. The germline V gene encodes CDR1 SGHTA and CDR2 FQGTGA. For the CDR3, the DNA is TGTGCCAGCAGCTTATTAGGCTCTGGGGCCAACGTCCTGACTTTC. This translates into CASSLLGSGANVLTF.

This chain links TRBV10-2 with TRBJ1-1, with D perhaps TRBD1 (6 bases). Trimming took off 3 bases at V and 3 bases at J, with 11 bases between the two ends. The germline V gene encodes CDR1 WSHSY and CDR2 SAAADI. The CDR3 loop spans 14 amino acids. The CDR3 loop is CASSDPGAHTEAFF. CDR3 nucleotides: TGCGCCAGCAGTGACCCAGGGGCCCACACTGAAGCTTTCTTT.

This chain links TRBV12-3 or TRBV12-4 with TRBJ1-1, with a tentative D call TRBD1 (5 bases). This CDR3 comprises 14 residues. V was shortened by 5 bases and J by 1 base, with 11 bases between the two germline ends. CDR3 coding DNA: TGTGCCAGCAGTCCTAGTCAGGGGAACACTGAAGCTTTCTTT. This codes for CASSPSQGNTEAFF.

Many counts were recorded for this clonotype. The chain combines TRBV28 with TRBJ2-3, with TRBD2 as a possible D gene (6 bases). The germline gives CDR1 MDHEN, CDR2 SYDVKM. The CDR3 runs to 14 residues. The germline V and J ends were trimmed by 7 bases and 8 bases, with 19 bases remaining between them. CDR3 in DNA: TGTGCCAGCACCGGAGGGGACCTCCGGCGTACGCAGTATTTT. The encoded protein is CASTGGDLRRTQYF.

V usage is TRBV4-3 and J usage is TRBJ2-6; D gene ambiguous. The CDR3 contains 14 residues. In germline, CDR1 is LGHNA, CDR2 YSLEER. V lost 1 base, J lost 2 bases, and 3 bases lay in between. The CDR3 sequence: CASSQVAGANVLTF. CDR3 DNA: TGCGCCAGCAGCCAAGTGGCTGGGGCCAACGTCCTGACTTTC.

About this clonotype itself: This may stem from a read error, because a much larger clone lies one nucleotide away. The gene calls are TRBV12-3 or TRBV12-4 and TRBJ2-7, with D tentatively TRBD1 or TRBD2 (7 bases each). This CDR3 has 13 amino acids. Trimming removed 7 bases from V and 7 bases from J, with 17 bases in between. In nucleotides, the CDR3 is TGTGCCAGCACCCTGACAGGGAGGGGAGAGCAGTACTTC. Translating it yields CASTLTGRGEQYF.

The table lists this clonotype with many counts. The rearrangement links TRBV20-1 to TRBJ2-2, with D possibly being TRBD1 (5 bases). V was pared by 3 bases and J by 0 bases, with 11 bases between. The CDR3 has 15 amino acids. CDR1 and CDR2 (germline): DFQATT, SNEGSKA (reference sequence). CDR3 sequence reads: CSASAQGANTGELFF. The DNA of the CDR3 is TGCAGTGCTAGTGCCCAGGGTGCGAACACCGGGGAGCTGTTTTTT.

Worth noting for this clonotype: A much larger clone is a single base away; this may be a read error. CDR3: CASSMDGMSNQPQHF. The CDR3 region has the DNA TGCGCCAGCAGCATGGACGGAATGAGCAATCAGCCCCAGCATTTT. The chain couples TRBV5-1 to TRBJ1-5; D ambiguous. The CDR3 spans 15 residues. Trimming stripped 4 bases from V and 1 base from J, with 12 bases between. Germline V CDR1 and CDR2: SGHRS, YFSETQ.

In this sample, this clonotype turned up many times. This rearrangement joins TRBV5-4 to TRBJ2-3; 9 bases are a match to TRBD1. The germline V gene encodes CDR1 SGHNT and CDR2 YYREEE (reference sequence). V dropped 5 bases and J dropped 0; count of bases not matched to a gene: 4. This CDR3 region has 15 residues. CDR3 sequence reads: CASRSGQGSTDTQYF. In DNA form, the CDR3 reads TGTGCCAGCAGATCAGGACAGGGGAGCACAGATACGCAGTATTTT.

The sample holds many counts of this clonotype. The V gene is TRBV7-9, the J gene TRBJ2-5, with no clear D. Trimming cost V 2 bases and J 4 bases, with 8 bases left between them. The germline CDR1 and CDR2 sequences are SEHNR and FQNEAQ (reference sequence). The CDR3 loop spans 13 amino acids. In nucleotides, the CDR3 is TGTGCCAGCAGCTTAACCCGAGGAGAGACCCAGTACTTC. Its translation: CASSLTRGETQYF. Drawing the rest from reference TRBV7-9 and TRBJ2-5, the complete variable domain is DTGVSQNPRHKITKRGQNVTFRCDPISEHNRLYWYRQTLGQGPEFLTYFQNEAQLEKSRLLSDRFSAERPKGSFSTLEIQRTEQGDSAMYLCASSLTRGETQYFGPGTRLLVL.

This clonotype was observed at least ten times. This CDR3 reads CATSDPNQPQHF. CDR3 in DNA: TGTGCCACCAGTGACCCCAATCAGCCCCAGCATTTT. The gene calls are TRBV24-1 and TRBJ1-5; D is unclear. Trimming stripped 4 bases from V and 3 bases from J, with 3 bases between. This CDR3 comprises 12 residues. The germline CDR1 and CDR2 sequences are KGHDR and SFDVKD.

The gene calls are TRBV20-1 and TRBJ1-6; D gene uncertain. The CDR3 runs 16 residues. V was trimmed by 3 bases and J by 0 bases, leaving 12 bases between them. Germline CDR1 reads DFQATT; CDR2 reads SNEGSKA (reference sequence). Here the CDR3 reads CSARPVESSYNSPLHF. The CDR3 nucleotides are TGCAGTGCTAGGCCGGTGGAGAGCTCCTATAATTCACCCCTCCACTTT.

This clonotype was seen ten or more times. The chain couples TRBV29-1 to TRBJ2-7, with 9 bases that match TRBD1. Germline lookup yields CDR1 SQVTM and CDR2 ANQGSEA. J gave up 2 bases and V 4 bases, and 3 bases lay outside the gene matches. CDR3 size: 13 residues. This CDR3 is CSVGTGDTYEQYF. The CDR3 DNA sequence: TGCAGCGTTGGGACAGGGGACACCTACGAGCAGTACTTC.

This clonotype has a count of ten or more. The V and J genes are TRBV29-1 and TRBJ2-1, with 7 bases that match TRBD2. Per germline, CDR1 SQVTM and CDR2 ANQGSEA. This CDR3 is 11 amino acids long. J gave up 6 bases and V 6 bases, and 2 bases lay outside the gene matches. The CDR3 is CSVGGVNEQFF. DNA for the CDR3: TGCAGCGTGGGAGGGGTCAATGAGCAGTTCTTC.

This clonotype has a count of ten or more. This chain connects TRBV20-1 to TRBJ1-5; D uncertain. The CDR3 sequence is 13 residues long. Germline V gives CDR1 DFQATT, CDR2 SNEGSKA (reference sequence). The V gene lost 6 bases and the J gene lost 7 bases, with 16 bases spanning the gap. CDR3 DNA: TGCAGTGCAAAAACCACGGGTCAACAGCCCCAGCATTTT. It specifies CSAKTTGQQPQHF.